This TCR beta chain is drawn from a study of early T cells in non-severe SARS-CoV-2 infection. Study background: Sequencing used unsorted whole-blood bulk RNA, so chains lack pairing. Points from the study as a whole: Anti-spike CD8 specificities were favored by VDJdb matching, whose results missed private and CD4 specificities.

Germline V gives CDR1 SGHTA, CDR2 FQGNSA. Trimming removed 0 bases from V and 7 bases from J, with 13 bases in between. The CDR3 loop spans 16 amino acids. Individual cDNA molecules were tagged with unique molecular identifiers, the study reported. One entry per CDR3 protein results from TCRdb running MiXCR on the 5' RACE reads. The sample holds about 34,000 distinct CDR3 sequences, 6% to 7% seen once. The table lists this clonotype with a few counts. Its specificity is not known. The receptor was isolated from an adult who was a healthcare worker with PCR-confirmed SARS-CoV-2 infection or an uninfected control (not recorded which). The sequenced material came from whole blood. The chain recombines TRBV7-2 with TRBJ1-6; possibly TRBD1 for D (5 bases). CDR3 protein: CASSLAMGVRNSPLHF. In DNA, the CDR3 is TGTGCCAGCAGCTTAGCGATGGGGGTAAGAAATTCACCCCTCCACTTT.